Presented here are 2 T cell receptor beta chains from one specimen sequenced in a study of immune evolution from preneoplasia to lung adenocarcinoma. Method: immunoSEQ multiplex PCR; TCRdb's copy keeps in-frame clones and lacks some. This table holds around 15,000 clones, 80% to 90% found once. The source material was FFPE invasive lung adenocarcinoma tissue. These receptors all come from a person between 65 and 80 years old with invasive lung adenocarcinoma.

The J gene is TRBJ2-6, the V gene TRBV7-9, with D unclear. The CDR3 is 15 amino acids. Germline values: CDR1 SEHNR, CDR2 FQNEAQ (reference sequence). Between the trimmed V and J ends, which lost 1 base and 1 base, there was a span of 5 bases. CDR3 sequence (DNA): TGTGCCAGCAGCTTAGGCTTATCTGGGGCCAACGTCCTGACTTTC. Translated: CASSLGLSGANVLTF.

The rearrangement uses TRBV7-9 and TRBJ1-2, with 9 bases identical to TRBD1. The V gene's germline CDR1 is SEHNR and CDR2 FQNEAQ (reference sequence). The CDR3 length is 15 residues. The junction had 8 bases not matched to a gene; V was cut back by 5 bases and J by 4 bases. CDR3 loop: CASSVSGQGFYGYTF. The CDR3 DNA follows: TGTGCCAGCAGCGTATCGGGACAGGGCTTCTATGGCTACACCTTC.